The T cell receptor beta chain under discussion was sequenced for a study of human T cells and chemical hapten exposure (dated by TCRdb to the early 2020s). For context, the study as a whole: For sensitization, 2% DPC in acetone was applied to a roughly 2 cm by roughly 2 cm area of upper inner arm skin. Peripheral blood TCR repertoire changes were tracked in vivo in alopecia patients during primary and secondary sensitization to the hapten diphenylcyclopropenone (DPC). Libraries were pooled for sequencing, and per-sample TCR yields varied mainly because of small differences in library volumes within the pool. The patient cohort, mostly female, included alopecia areata with under or over 50% scalp involvement, alopecia totalis and alopecia universalis. For TCR sequencing, blood came from 25 to 35 alopecia patients at anywhere from one to four time points (pre-sensitization, 2, 6 and 24 weeks). Blood samples were taken from patients before sensitization (week 0) and then at 2, 6 and about 24 weeks after DPC sensitization. Patch testing on the upper back used Finn chambers containing 0.01% DPC, with scoring done after 6 days according to International Contact Dermatitis Research Group standards. Throughout the study period of about 25 weeks, patients also received therapeutic DPC doses to the scalp every week. What the work shows at the level of the full study, not this receptor alone: After repeated subsampling, changes were observed in the strength of the expansion versus patch-test correlation and in the threshold at which the correlation became significant. A positive correlation was found between the number of PT1 expanded TCRs and patch test score, with significance reached at thresholds 8, 16 and 32 but not 4. Expanded TCRs formed significantly more large CDR3 similarity clusters than pre-sensitization or healthy control sets, consistent with antigen-driven responses. No change with DPC sensitization was found in the number of TCRs above 1 in 1000 frequency, and no evidence of global repertoire structure alterations was found. All patients had alopecia, a presumed autoimmune disease, so their immune response might differ from that of healthy individuals.

The library was made by RACE. Sequenced on a NextSeq 500. During library preparation, unique molecular identifiers were attached to individual cDNA molecules so that TCRs could be counted quantitatively and reproducibly. Both TCR alpha and TCR beta chains were sequenced from each blood RNA sample. The source study handled its data this way. Samples had a median of approximately 93,000 TCRs, with a range from roughly 23,224 to 700,000. V, J and CDR3 annotation of the TCR reads was carried out using the Decombinator software suite. For the PS versus PT1 abundance plots, all samples were subsampled to the same number of TCRs (28,000). TCRs were defined as expanded if absent before sensitization and observed at least eight times at the 2-week time point. TCRdb handled the public reads itself, with Q25 trimming in fastp and clone calling in MiXCR, and kept productive beta chains. Under each unique CDR3 protein, matching rows form one entry showing the most common genes and DNA. The V and J calls and clone size are TCRdb's, not the authors'. In this sample the table shows 150,000 to 200,000 distinct CDR3 sequences, roughly 30% of which occur a single time. The ten top clones hold less than 3% of the sample.

On this clonotype itself: No antigen is known for it. Nothing much larger sits one base from this clone, and base qualities are not available.

V is cut back by 6 bases and J by 4 bases, with 8 bases in the junction unmatched. The CDR3 numbers 15 residues from cysteine through phenylalanine. Only the CDR3 portion is preserved as DNA: 45 bases, with reading frame beginning at the first base. Taken from the germline V gene, the CDR1 and CDR2 loops are MDHEN and SYDVKM. Interpreted using the paper, the time point label stands for: pre-sensitization, week 0. The sample's treatment or condition label, in plain terms: therapeutic diphenylcyclopropenone sensitization with weekly scalp DPC. Blood at each patch-test visit was drawn before the patch test was applied. Patients were eligible if aged 18 to 70, diagnosed with alopecia and judged suitable for DPC therapy, and pregnant patients were excluded. Unfractionated whole blood was collected in Tempus Blood RNA tubes, and total RNA was extracted from that blood.

This TCR was recovered from a woman aged 25 to 39 with alopecia areata. Some clones in this sample may be carry-over from other donors' samples. Recombination connected TRBV28 to TRBJ1-2, with 10 bases matching TRBD1. This specimen consisted of whole blood, obtained in connection with sensitization to the hapten diphenylcyclopropenone (DPC). Read as DNA, the sequence is TGTGCCAGCAGCCTAGACGGGACAGGGGCCTATGGCTACACCTTC. This codes for CASSLDGTGAYGYTF.